The 18 T cell receptor beta chains in this list originate from one sample, sequenced in a study of blood T cell repertoires in COVID-19. TCRdb's copy holds only in-frame clones and misses some; the assay was immunoSEQ multiplex PCR. The data contain around 190,000 clones, around nine tenths of them singletons. The sequencing sample was made of peripheral blood. These receptors all stem from a man aged 50 to 59 with COVID-19, enrolled during active disease.

The rearrangement links TRBV6-5 to TRBJ2-7; a weak D match, TRBD2 (7 bases). V lost 6 bases and J 3 bases, leaving 18 bases between the germline ends. This CDR3 has 15 residues. CDR1 MNHEY and CDR2 SVGAGI come from the germline V gene. The CDR3 reads CASSQREGGGYEQYF. Written as DNA, the CDR3 is TGTGCCAGCAGCCAAAGAGAGGGAGGGGGCTACGAGCAGTACTTC.

The chain links TRBV29-1 to TRBJ1-2; TRBD1 agrees at 10 bases. The germline V gene encodes CDR1 SQVTM and CDR2 ANQGSEA. The CDR3 covers 12 residues. The V segment lost 7 bases and the J segment 8 bases; nucleotides outside the gene matches: 7. CDR3 coding DNA: TGCAGCGCGGGGGGACAGGGGAACGGCTACACCTTC. Its translation is CSAGGQGNGYTF.

As to this clone: In the same sample, other DNA sequences code for this CDR3. The rearrangement links TRBV12-3 or TRBV12-4 to TRBJ1-2; D is possibly TRBD1 (6 bases). Trimming pared 3 bases from V and 2 bases from J, leaving 7 bases between. The CDR3 runs to 13 residues. CDR3 coding DNA: TGTGCCAGCAGTTTGCAGGGGAACTATGGCTACACCTTC. It specifies CASSLQGNYGYTF.

The chain combines TRBV6-2 or TRBV6-3 with TRBJ1-5; TRBD1 matches 8 bases. In germline, CDR1 is MNHEY, CDR2 SVGEGT. After removal of 5 bases from V and 4 bases from J, the junction contained 7 bases not matched to a gene. The CDR3 consists of 15 residues. The CDR3 loop is CASSTGTGDNQPQHF. DNA of the CDR3: TGTGCCAGCAGTACCGGGACAGGCGATAATCAGCCCCAGCATTTT.

The chain employs TRBV27 and TRBJ2-7, with D maybe TRBD2 (5 bases). Germline-derived CDR1 and CDR2 are MNHEY and SMNVEV (reference sequence). CDR3 size: 15 residues. The ends were cut back, 4 bases at V and 0 bases at J, with 13 bases in the middle. CDR3 DNA: TGTGCCAGCAGTTCCAAATCCGGGGTCTCCTACGAGCAGTACTTC. This encodes CASSSKSGVSYEQYF.

J is TRBJ2-7 and V is TRBV7-9; 9 bases match TRBD1. Unmatched junction bases numbered 10, after V lost 4 bases and J lost 0 bases. The germline V gene encodes CDR1 SEHNR and CDR2 FQNEAQ (reference sequence). The CDR3 is 17 residues long. The CDR3, as DNA: TGTGCCAGCAGCTCCATGGGGAGGACAGGGGACTCCTACGAGCAGTACTTC. Translating it yields CASSSMGRTGDSYEQYF.

The gene calls are TRBV4-1 and TRBJ2-3, with 7 bases matching TRBD1. The trim removed 2 bases at V and 0 bases at J, leaving 11 bases unmatched. CDR1 is MGHRA and CDR2 is YSYEKL in the germline V gene. The CDR3 runs to 18 residues. CDR3 DNA sequence: TGCGCCAGCAGCCAAAAGACAGGGACCCCTTCTAGCACAGATACGCAGTATTTT. Encoded protein: CASSQKTGTPSSTDTQYF.

The chain recombines TRBV6-5 with TRBJ1-1; D is unclear. This CDR3 is built from 14 residues. Trimming removed 7 bases from V and 0 bases from J, with 12 bases in between. CDR1 and CDR2 (germline): MNHEY, SVGAGI. The CDR3 spells CASTEEAMNTEAFF. The CDR3 region has the DNA TGTGCCAGCACCGAGGAGGCCATGAACACTGAAGCTTTCTTT.

This clone was counted a few times. V gene TRBV7-7 combines with J gene TRBJ2-2; TRBD1 matches at 9 bases. The germline gives CDR1 SSHAT, CDR2 FNYEAQ (reference sequence). This CDR3 is 16 amino acids long. J gave up 0 bases and V 3 bases, and 2 bases lay outside the gene matches. CDR3 protein: CASSFGQGPNTGELFF. As DNA, the CDR3 is TGTGCCAGCAGCTTCGGACAGGGGCCGAACACCGGGGAGCTGTTTTTT.

This chain joins TRBV2 and TRBJ2-5, with 10 bases fitting TRBD1. This CDR3 is 15 amino acids long. V shed 5 bases, J shed 4 bases, and the junction held 7 bases outside the gene matches. Germline-derived CDR1 and CDR2 are SNHLY and FYNNEI. The DNA for the CDR3 is TGTGCCAGCAGTTACCGGACAGGGGGACGAGAGACCCAGTACTTC. It yields the protein CASSYRTGGRETQYF.

This clone was detected once. The J gene is TRBJ2-7, the V gene TRBV27, with 13 bases that match TRBD2. Germline values: CDR1 MNHEY, CDR2 SMNVEV (reference sequence). The CDR3 runs to 14 residues. After removal of 8 bases from V and 4 bases from J, the junction contained 5 bases not matched to a gene. CDR3 residues: CASSGLAGLYEQYF. As DNA, the CDR3 is TGTGCCAGCTCGGGACTAGCGGGACTTTACGAGCAGTACTTC.

The rearrangement links TRBV29-1 to TRBJ2-7; the D gene is possibly TRBD1 (5 bases). With 4 bases removed from V and 0 bases from J, the gap between germline ends came to 10 bases. The CDR3 loop spans 13 amino acids. The germline V gene has CDR1 SQVTM and CDR2 ANQGSEA. The CDR3 here is CSVVQGSSYEQYF. The CDR3 DNA reads TGCAGCGTTGTGCAGGGCTCCTCCTACGAGCAGTACTTC.

The chain couples TRBV28 to TRBJ1-2; 8 nucleotides agree with TRBD1. CDR1 and CDR2 (germline): MDHEN, SYDVKM. The CDR3 sequence is 18 residues long. The V and J ends lost 1 base and 4 bases, in that order; junction bases with no gene match: 14. In DNA, the CDR3 is TGTGCCAGCAGTTTATTCGACGGAATAGACAGGGGACTCTATGGCTACACCTTC. It specifies CASSLFDGIDRGLYGYTF.

Of note for this clone: One end of the junction varies from germline; a read error may be responsible. V usage is TRBV7-3 and J usage is TRBJ2-2; 9 bases line up with TRBD1. Germline V lookup: CDR1 SGHTA, CDR2 FQGTGA. This CDR3 spans 16 amino acids. The CDR3 sequence is CASSLMGQGNTGELFF. In nucleotides, the CDR3 is TGTGCCAGCAGTTTAATGGGACAGGGAAACACCGGGGAGCTGTTTTTT.

The chain employs TRBV5-1 and TRBJ1-1; the match to TRBD1 covers 10 bases. CDR1 is SGHRS and CDR2 is YFSETQ in the germline V gene. The CDR3 contains 16 residues. V trimming: 4 bases; J trimming: 4 bases; junction bases outside the gene matches: 10. CDR3 nucleotide sequence: TGCGCCAGCAGCCCGCAGACAGGGGGCACCCTCACTGAAGCTTTCTTT. Its translation: CASSPQTGGTLTEAFF.

The V and J genes are TRBV9 and TRBJ2-6; 8 bases line up with TRBD1. In germline, CDR1 is SGDLS, CDR2 YYNGEE. V lost 3 bases, J lost 2 bases, and 4 bases stayed unmatched. The CDR3 is 16 residues long. DNA of the CDR3: TGTGCCAGCAGCGGCGTCAGGGGGCCTGGGGCCAACGTCCTGACTTTC. It specifies CASSGVRGPGANVLTF.

The gene calls are TRBV10-3 and TRBJ2-5; no clear D gene. This CDR3 is built from 13 residues. V was trimmed by 3 bases and J by 1 base, leaving 6 bases between them. Germline V CDR1 and CDR2: ENHRY, SYGVKD. CDR3 residues: CAISDGSQETQYF. For the CDR3, the DNA is TGTGCCATCAGTGATGGCAGCCAAGAGACCCAGTACTTC.

The rearrangement links TRBV5-1 to TRBJ2-5; a weak D match, TRBD1 (5 bases). V was cut by 1 base and J by 3 bases, with 10 bases left in between. Germline CDR1 SGHRS, CDR2 YFSETQ. CDR3 length: 14 residues. The CDR3 DNA reads as TGCGCCAGCAGCTTGAGTGGGGCAGAAGAGACCCAGTACTTC. This translates into CASSLSGAEETQYF.